The clone carrying this T cell receptor beta chain was found many times. Its matching antigen is unknown. 5'-RACE, quantitative and with molecular barcodes, yielded the TCR beta libraries. TCRdb re-analysed the 5' RACE reads in MiXCR, keeping a single row per CDR3 protein. Among about 330,000 distinct CDR3 sequences, approximately 8% were seen once, and the ten largest hold roughly 15%. This entry is derived from a study of CD8 T cells in ankylosing spondylitis. The study, taken as a whole, reports: In the blood and synovial fluid of reactive arthritis, some motif variants had been previously reported. Typical of ankylosing spondylitis blood, it appeared, was a TCR beta motif of under 10 highly homologous variants. Disease-linked clones were reportedly significantly enriched in matched ankylosing spondylitis synovial fluid.

This sequence was found in a male donor with ankylosing spondylitis. The sequenced sample consisted of blood, either unsorted or a sorted T cell fraction (not recorded which).

CDR3 amino acids: CASSQIRGDYGYTF. The CDR3 DNA follows: TGCGCCAGCAGCCAAATCCGGGGGGACTATGGCTACACCTTC. The rearrangement uses TRBV4-1 and TRBJ1-2, with D maybe TRBD1 (5 bases). Germline V gene data show CDR1 as MGHRA and CDR2 as YSYEKL. This CDR3 is 14 amino acids long. The V gene lost 2 bases and the J gene lost 3 bases, with 10 bases spanning the gap.